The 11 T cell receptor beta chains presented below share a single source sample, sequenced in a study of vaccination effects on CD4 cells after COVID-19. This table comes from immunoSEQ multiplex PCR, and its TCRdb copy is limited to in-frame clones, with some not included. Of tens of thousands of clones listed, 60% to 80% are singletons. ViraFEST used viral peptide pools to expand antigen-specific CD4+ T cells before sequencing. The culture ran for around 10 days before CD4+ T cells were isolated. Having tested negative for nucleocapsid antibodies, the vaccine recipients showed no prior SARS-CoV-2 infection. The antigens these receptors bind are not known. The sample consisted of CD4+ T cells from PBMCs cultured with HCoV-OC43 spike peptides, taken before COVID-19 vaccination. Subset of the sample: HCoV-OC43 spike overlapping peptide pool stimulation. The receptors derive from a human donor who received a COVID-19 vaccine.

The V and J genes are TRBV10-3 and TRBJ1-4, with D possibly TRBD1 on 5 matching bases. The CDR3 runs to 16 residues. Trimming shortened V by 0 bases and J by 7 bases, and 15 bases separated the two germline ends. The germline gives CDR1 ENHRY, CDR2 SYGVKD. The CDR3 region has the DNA TGTGCCATCAGTGAGTCGAGCGGGGGTCAGGGTGAAAAACTGTTTTTT. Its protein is CAISESSGGQGEKLFF.

The CDR3 coding sequence is TGTGCCAGCACCATCGACAGGGTGAGCGGAGGCTACACCTTC. As protein: CASTIDRVSGGYTF. The rearrangement joins TRBV28 to TRBJ1-2; 7 bases align to TRBD1. Germline trimming cut 7 bases from V and 8 bases from J; bases unmatched to any gene: 13. The CDR3 spans 14 residues. Germline loops: CDR1 MDHEN, CDR2 SYDVKM.

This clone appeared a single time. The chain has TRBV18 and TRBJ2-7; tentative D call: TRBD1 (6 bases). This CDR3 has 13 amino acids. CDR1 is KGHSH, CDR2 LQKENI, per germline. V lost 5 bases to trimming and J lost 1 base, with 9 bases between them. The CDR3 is CASSSDRSYEQYV. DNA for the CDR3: TGTGCCAGCTCATCGGACAGATCCTACGAGCAGTACGTC.

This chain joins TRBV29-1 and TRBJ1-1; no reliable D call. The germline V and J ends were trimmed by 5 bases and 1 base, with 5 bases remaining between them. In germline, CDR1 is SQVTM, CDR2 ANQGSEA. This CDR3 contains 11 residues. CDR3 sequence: CSVPQNTEAFF. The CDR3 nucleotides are TGCAGCGTTCCACAGAACACTGAAGCTTTCTTT.

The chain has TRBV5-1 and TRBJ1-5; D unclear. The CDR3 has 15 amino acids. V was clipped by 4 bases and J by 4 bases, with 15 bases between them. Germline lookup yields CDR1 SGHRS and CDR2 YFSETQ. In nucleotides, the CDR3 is TGCGCCAGCAGCGAGACACCGGGCCATAATCAGCCCCAGCATTTT. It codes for CASSETPGHNQPQHF.

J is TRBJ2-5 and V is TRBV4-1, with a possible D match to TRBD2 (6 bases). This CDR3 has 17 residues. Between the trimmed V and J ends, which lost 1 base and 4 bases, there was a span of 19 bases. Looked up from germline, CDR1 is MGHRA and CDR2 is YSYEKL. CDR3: CASSQAPTSSFPETQYF. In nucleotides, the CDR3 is TGCGCCAGCAGCCAAGCCCCGACTAGTAGTTTTCCAGAGACCCAGTACTTC.

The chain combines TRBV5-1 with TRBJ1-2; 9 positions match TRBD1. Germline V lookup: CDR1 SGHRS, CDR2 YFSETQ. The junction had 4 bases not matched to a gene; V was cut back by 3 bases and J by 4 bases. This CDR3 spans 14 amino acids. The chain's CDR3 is CASSSGQGPYGYTF. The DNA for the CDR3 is TGCGCCAGCAGCTCCGGACAGGGGCCCTATGGCTACACCTTC.

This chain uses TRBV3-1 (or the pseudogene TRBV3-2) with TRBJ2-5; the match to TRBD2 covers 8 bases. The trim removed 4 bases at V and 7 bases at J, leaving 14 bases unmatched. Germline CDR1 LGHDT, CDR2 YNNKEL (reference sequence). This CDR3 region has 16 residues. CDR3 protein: CASSRNLGGAGGTQYF. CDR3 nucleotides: TGTGCCAGCAGCCGGAATCTCGGGGGGGCCGGGGGGACCCAGTACTTC.

The CDR3 DNA sequence: TGTGCCAGCAGCTTGATCGGGGCGAGCTCTGGAAACACCATATATTTT. It encodes CASSLIGASSGNTIYF. The V gene is TRBV7-8, the J gene TRBJ1-3; D possibly corresponds to TRBD1 (5 bases). The CDR3 length is 16 residues. The V gene's germline CDR1 is SGHVS and CDR2 FQNEAQ. Trimming shortened V by 3 bases and J by 0 bases, and 12 bases separated the two germline ends.

Here the CDR3 DNA reads TGCGCCAGCAGTCCCTTTCGGGGAAGGGAAAAACTGTTTTTT. It specifies CASSPFRGREKLFF. The chain couples TRBV5-1 to TRBJ1-4; D call uncertain. The CDR3 loop spans 14 amino acids. The germline V gene encodes CDR1 SGHRS and CDR2 YFSETQ. The ends were cut back, 5 bases at V and 8 bases at J, with 16 bases in the middle.

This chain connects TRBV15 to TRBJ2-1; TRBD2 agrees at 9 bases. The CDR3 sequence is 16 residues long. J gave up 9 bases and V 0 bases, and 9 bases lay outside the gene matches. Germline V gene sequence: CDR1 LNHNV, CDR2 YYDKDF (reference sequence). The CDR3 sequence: CATSRDTAGGGGEQFF. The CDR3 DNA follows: TGTGCCACCAGCAGAGACACAGCGGGGGGCGGAGGTGAGCAGTTCTTC.